This TCR beta chain came from a study of regulatory T cells in long-lasting Graves disease. This clonotype came up many times. The sample's time point: newly diagnosed GD, antithyroid drugs for less than 3 months. PBMC-extracted RNA yielded the TCR library. Construction of TCR beta libraries relied on iRepertoire HTBI primers and on Arm-PCR targeting CDR3 regions. A single record per CDR3 protein comes from TCRdb applying MiXCR to the multiplex PCR reads. The sample lists roughly 560,000 distinct CDR3 sequences; 15% to 20% were seen once. The V gene lost 3 bases and the J gene lost 2 bases, with 15 bases spanning the gap. This CDR3 is built from 16 residues. These same data were also listed under a study on T cells in Graves' hyperthyroidism and ophthalmopathy.

This TCR derives from a woman aged 40 to 65 with Graves disease. Sequenced material: peripheral blood mononuclear cells (PBMCs), taken at new diagnosis, from a patient treated with antithyroid drugs. The chain employs TRBV12-3 or TRBV12-4 and TRBJ2-3; D ambiguous. The CDR3, as DNA: TGTGCCAGCAGTTTTTATCAGACCGCTCACACAGATACGCAGTATTTT. Its protein is CASSFYQTAHTDTQYF.